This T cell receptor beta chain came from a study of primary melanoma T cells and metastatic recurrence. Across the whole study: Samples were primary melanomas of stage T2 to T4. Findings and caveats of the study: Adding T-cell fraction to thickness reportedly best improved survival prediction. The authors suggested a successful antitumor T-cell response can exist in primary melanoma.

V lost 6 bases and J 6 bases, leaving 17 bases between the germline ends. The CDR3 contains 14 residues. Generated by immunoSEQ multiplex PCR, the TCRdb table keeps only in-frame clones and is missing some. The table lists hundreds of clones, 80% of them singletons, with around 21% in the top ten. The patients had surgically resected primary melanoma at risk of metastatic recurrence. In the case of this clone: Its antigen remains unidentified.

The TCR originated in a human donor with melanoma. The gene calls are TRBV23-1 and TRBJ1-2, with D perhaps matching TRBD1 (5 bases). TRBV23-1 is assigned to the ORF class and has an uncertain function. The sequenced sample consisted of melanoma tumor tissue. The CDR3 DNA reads TGCGCCAGCAGCTTAGCGGGTAGGGGACATGGCTACACCTTC. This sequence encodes CASSLAGRGHGYTF.